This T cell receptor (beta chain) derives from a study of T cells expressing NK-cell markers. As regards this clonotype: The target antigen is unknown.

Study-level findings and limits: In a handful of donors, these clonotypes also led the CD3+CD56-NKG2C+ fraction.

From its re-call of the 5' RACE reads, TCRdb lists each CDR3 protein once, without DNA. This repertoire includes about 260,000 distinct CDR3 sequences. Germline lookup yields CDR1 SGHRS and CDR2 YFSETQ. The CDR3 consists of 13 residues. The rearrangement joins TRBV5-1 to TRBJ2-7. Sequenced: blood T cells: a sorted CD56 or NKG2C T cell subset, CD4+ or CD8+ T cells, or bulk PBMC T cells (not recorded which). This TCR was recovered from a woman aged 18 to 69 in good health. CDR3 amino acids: CASRTPPSYEQYF.